This T cell receptor (beta chain) was identified during a study of blood T cell repertoires in COVID-19. Study in general: COVID-19 samples, acute and convalescent, were from the United States, Italy and Spain. T cells, B-cell-depleted T cells, or PBMCs provided the cDNA or gDNA that served as material.

Assay used: immunoSEQ multiplex PCR; TCRdb lists only in-frame clones, some missing. This table has over 150,000 clones, more than 70% appearing once. This CDR3 has 15 residues. V lost 6 bases, J lost 0 bases, and 12 bases lay in between. Germline CDR1 is SGHAT and CDR2 is FQNNGV. This sequence joins TRBV11-2 and TRBJ1-5, with D perhaps matching TRBD1 (6 bases). Sequencing was done on a sample of peripheral blood. This sequence was found in a man younger than 35 with active or convalescent COVID-19. CDR3 sequence reads: CASSRTGYSNQPQHF. DNA for the CDR3: TGTGCCAGCAGTCGTACAGGGTATAGCAATCAGCCCCAGCATTTT. Variable domain in full (rest from reference TRBV11-2 and TRBJ1-5): EAGVAQSPRYKIIEKRQSVAFWCNPISGHATLYWYQQILGQGPKLLIQFQNNGVVDDSQLPKDRFSAERLKGVDSTLKIQPAKLEDSAVYLCASSRTGYSNQPQHFGDGTRLSIL.